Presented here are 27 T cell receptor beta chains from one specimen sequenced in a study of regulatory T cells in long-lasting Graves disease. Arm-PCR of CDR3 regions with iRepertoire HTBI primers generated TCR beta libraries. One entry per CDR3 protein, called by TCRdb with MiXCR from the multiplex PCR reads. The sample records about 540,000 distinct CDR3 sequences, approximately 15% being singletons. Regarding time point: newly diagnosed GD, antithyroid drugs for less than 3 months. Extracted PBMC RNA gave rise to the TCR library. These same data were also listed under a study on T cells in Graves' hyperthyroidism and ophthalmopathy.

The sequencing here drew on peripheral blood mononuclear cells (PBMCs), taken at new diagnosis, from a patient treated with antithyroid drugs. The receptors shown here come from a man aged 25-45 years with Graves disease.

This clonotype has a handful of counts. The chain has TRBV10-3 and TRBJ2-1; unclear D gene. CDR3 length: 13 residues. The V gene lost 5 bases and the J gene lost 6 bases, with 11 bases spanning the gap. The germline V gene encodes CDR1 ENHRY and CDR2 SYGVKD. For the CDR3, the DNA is TGTGCCATCAGTCTAGACATTGGCAATGAGCAGTTCTTC. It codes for CAISLDIGNEQFF.

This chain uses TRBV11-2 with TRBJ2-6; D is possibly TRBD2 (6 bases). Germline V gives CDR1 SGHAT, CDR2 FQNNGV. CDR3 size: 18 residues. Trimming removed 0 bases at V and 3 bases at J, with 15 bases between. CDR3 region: CASSLDGGAPGGANVLTF. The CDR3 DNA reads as TGTGCCAGCAGCTTAGACGGAGGGGCGCCAGGTGGGGCCAACGTCCTGACTTTC.

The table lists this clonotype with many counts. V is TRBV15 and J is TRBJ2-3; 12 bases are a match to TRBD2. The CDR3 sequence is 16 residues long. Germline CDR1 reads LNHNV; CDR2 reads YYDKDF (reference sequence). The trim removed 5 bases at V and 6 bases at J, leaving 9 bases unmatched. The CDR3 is CATSSGTSGRRDTQYF. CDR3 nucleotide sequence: TGTGCCACCAGCTCCGGTACTAGCGGGAGGAGGGATACGCAGTATTTT.

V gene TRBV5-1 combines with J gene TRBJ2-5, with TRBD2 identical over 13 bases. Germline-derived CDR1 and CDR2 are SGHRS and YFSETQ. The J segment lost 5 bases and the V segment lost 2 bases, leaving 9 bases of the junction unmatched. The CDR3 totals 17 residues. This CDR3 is CASSLDGLAGAGETQYF. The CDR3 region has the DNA TGCGCCAGCAGCTTAGACGGACTAGCGGGAGCCGGCGAGACCCAGTACTTC.

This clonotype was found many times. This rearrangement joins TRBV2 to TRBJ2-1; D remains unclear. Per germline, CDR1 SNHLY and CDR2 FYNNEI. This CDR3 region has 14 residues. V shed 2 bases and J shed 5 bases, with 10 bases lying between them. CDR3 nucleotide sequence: TGTGCCAGCAGTGAACGTGCGTCTCACAATGAGCAGTTCTTC. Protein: CASSERASHNEQFF.

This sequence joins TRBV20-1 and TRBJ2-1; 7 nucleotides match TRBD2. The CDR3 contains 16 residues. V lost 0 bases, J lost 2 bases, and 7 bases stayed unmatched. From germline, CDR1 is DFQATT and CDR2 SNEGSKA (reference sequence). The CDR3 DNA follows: TGCAGTGCTAGAGATGCTAGCGGTCATCCCTACAATGAGCAGTTCTTC. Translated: CSARDASGHPYNEQFF.

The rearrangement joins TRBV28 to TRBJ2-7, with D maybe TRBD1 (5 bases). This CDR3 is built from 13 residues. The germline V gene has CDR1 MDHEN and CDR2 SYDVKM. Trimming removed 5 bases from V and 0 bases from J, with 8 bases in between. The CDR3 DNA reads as TGTGCCAGCAGTCGACAGCACTCCTACGAGCAGTACTTC. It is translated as CASSRQHSYEQYF. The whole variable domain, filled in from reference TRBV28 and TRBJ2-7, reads DVKVTQSSRYLVKRTGEKVFLECVQDMDHENMFWYRQDPGLGLRLIYFSYDVKMKEKGDIPEGYSVSREKKERFSLILESASTNQTSMYLCASSRQHSYEQYFGPGTRLTVT.

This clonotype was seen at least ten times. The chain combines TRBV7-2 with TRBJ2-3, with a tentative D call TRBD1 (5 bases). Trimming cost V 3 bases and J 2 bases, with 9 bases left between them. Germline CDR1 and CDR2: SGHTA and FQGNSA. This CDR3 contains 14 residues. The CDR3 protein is CASSLQGATDTQYF. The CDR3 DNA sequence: TGTGCCAGCAGCTTGCAGGGTGCCACAGATACGCAGTATTTT.

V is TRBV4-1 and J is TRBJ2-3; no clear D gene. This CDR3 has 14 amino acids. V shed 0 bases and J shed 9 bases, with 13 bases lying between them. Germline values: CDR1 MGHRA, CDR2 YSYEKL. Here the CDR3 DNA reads TGCGCCAGCAGCCAAGAACCGGACGGAAGAACGCAGTATTTT. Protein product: CASSQEPDGRTQYF.

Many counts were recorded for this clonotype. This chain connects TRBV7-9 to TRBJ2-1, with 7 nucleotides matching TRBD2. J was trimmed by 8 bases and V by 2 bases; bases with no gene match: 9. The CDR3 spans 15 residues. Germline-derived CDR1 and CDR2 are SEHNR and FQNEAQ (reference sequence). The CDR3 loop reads CASSLILREFYEQFF. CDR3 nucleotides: TGTGCCAGCAGCTTAATTTTGCGGGAGTTCTATGAGCAGTTCTTC.

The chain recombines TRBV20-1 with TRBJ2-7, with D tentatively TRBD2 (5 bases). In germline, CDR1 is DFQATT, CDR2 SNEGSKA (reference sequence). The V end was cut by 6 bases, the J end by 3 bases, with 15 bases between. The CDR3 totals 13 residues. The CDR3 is CSAPGIAYYEQYF. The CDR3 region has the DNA TGCAGTGCCCCGGGGATAGCTTACTACGAGCAGTACTTC.

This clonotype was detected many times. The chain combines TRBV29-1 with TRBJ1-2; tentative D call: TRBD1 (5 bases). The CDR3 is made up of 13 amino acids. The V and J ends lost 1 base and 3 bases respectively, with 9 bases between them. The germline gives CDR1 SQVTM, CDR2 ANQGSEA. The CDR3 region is CSVEGDSYYGYTF. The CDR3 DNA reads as TGCAGCGTTGAAGGGGACTCCTACTATGGCTACACCTTC.

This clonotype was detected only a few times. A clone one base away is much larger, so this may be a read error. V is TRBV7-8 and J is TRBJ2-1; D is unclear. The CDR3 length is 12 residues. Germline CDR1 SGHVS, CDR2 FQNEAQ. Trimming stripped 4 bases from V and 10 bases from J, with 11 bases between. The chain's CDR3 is CASSSRFEEQFF. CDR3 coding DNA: TGTGCCAGCAGCTCCCGCTTCGAGGAGCAGTTCTTC.

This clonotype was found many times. The CDR3 nucleotides are TGCAGTGCTGACCGTAATGAAAAACTGTTTTTT. It codes for CSADRNEKLFF. This sequence joins TRBV20-1 and TRBJ1-4; D call uncertain. The CDR3 runs to 11 residues. The V gene lost 5 bases and the J gene lost 4 bases, with 5 bases spanning the gap. Germline CDR1 is DFQATT and CDR2 is SNEGSKA (reference sequence).

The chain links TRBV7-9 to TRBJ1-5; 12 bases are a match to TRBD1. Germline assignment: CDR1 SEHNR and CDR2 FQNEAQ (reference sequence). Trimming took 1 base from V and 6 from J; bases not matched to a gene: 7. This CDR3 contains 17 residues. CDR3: CASSLGRDRGHGQPQHF. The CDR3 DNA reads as TGTGCCAGCAGCTTAGGCCGGGACAGGGGGCACGGTCAGCCCCAGCATTTT.

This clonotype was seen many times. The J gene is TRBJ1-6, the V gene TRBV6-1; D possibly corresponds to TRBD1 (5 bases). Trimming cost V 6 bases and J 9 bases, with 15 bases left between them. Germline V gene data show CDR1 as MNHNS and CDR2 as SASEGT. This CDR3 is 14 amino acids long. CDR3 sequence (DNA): TGTGCCAGCAGCAACCAGGCAGGGAGTTCACCCCTCCACTTT. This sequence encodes CASSNQAGSSPLHF.

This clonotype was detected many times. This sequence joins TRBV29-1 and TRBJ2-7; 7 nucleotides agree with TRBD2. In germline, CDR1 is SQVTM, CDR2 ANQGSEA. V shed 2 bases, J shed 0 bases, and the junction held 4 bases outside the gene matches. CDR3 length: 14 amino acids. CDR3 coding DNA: TGCAGCGTTGAAACTAGCGCGAGCTCCTACGAGCAGTACTTC. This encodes CSVETSASSYEQYF.

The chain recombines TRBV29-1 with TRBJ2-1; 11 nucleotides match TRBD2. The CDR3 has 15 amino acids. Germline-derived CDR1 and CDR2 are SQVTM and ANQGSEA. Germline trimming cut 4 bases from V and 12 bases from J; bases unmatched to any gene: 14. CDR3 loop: CSVGKPGLADLGQFF. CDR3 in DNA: TGCAGCGTTGGGAAACCGGGACTAGCGGATCTAGGGCAGTTCTTC.

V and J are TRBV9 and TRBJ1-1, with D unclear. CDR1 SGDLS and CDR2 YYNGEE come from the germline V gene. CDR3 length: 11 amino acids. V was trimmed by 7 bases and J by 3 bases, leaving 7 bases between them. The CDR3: CASGHYTEAFF. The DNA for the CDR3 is TGTGCCAGCGGCCATTACACTGAAGCTTTCTTT.

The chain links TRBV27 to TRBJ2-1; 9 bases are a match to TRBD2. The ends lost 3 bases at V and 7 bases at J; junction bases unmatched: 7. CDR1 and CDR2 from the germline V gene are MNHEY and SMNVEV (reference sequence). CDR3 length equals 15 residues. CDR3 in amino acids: CASSLRREGSNEQFF. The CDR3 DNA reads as TGTGCCAGCAGTTTGAGGCGGGAGGGCTCGAATGAGCAGTTCTTC.

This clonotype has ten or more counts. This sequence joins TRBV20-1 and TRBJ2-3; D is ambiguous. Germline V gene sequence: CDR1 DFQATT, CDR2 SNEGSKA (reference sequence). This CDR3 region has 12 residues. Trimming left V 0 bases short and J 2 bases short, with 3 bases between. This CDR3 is CSAREFTDTQYF. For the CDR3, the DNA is TGCAGTGCTAGAGAGTTCACAGATACGCAGTATTTT.

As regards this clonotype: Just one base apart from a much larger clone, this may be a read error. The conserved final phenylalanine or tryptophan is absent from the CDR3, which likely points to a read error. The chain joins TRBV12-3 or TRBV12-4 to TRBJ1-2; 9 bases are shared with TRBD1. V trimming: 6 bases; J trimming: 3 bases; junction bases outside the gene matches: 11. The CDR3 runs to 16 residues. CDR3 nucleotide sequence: TGTGCCAGCAGAGGAAATACAGGGGGCCGGCACTATGGCTACACCTCC. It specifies CASRGNTGGRHYGYTS.

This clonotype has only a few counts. The CDR3 is CAWSGGWPKPQHF. The CDR3 nucleotides read TGTGCCTGGAGTGGGGGGTGGCCTAAACCCCAGCATTTT. The V and J genes are TRBV30 and TRBJ1-5; TRBD1 is a possible D gene (5 bases). Germline V lookup: CDR1 GTSNPN, CDR2 SVGIG (reference sequence). V lost 1 base, J lost 10 bases, and 14 bases lay in between. The CDR3 runs 13 residues.

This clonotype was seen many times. CDR3 sequence: CASSRLTSYEQYF. The CDR3, as DNA: TGTGCCAGCAGCCGACTGACAAGCTACGAGCAGTACTTC. The chain is built from TRBV3-1 and TRBJ2-7; D is unclear. Trimming left V 4 bases short and J 3 bases short, with 10 bases between. The CDR3 covers 13 residues. The germline V gene encodes CDR1 LGHDT and CDR2 YNNKEL (reference sequence).

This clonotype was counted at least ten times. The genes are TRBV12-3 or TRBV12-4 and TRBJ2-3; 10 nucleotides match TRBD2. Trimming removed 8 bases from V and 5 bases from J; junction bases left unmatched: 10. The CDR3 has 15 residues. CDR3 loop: CASSWLAGVGDTQYF. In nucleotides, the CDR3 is TGTGCCAGCTCGTGGCTAGCGGGAGTGGGAGATACGCAGTATTTT.

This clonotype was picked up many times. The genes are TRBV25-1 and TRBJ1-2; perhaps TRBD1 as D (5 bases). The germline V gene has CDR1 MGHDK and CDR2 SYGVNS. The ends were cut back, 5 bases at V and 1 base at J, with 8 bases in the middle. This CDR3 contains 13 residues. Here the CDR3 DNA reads TGTGCCAGCAGTAAACAGGATAACTATGGCTACACCTTC. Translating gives CASSKQDNYGYTF.

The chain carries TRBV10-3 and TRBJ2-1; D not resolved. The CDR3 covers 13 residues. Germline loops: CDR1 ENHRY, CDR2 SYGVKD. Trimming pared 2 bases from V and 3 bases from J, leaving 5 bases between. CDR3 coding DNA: TGTGCCATCAGTGAGGTCGGCTACAATGAGCAGTTCTTC. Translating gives CAISEVGYNEQFF.